This T cell receptor beta chain was identified during a study of T-cell memory formation after mild COVID-19. Across the whole study: Clustering of TCRs was largely donor specific.

TCR alpha and TCR beta cDNA libraries carrying sample barcodes and UMIs were produced by 5'RACE using constant-segment primers. Each CDR3 protein is one row after TCRdb ran MiXCR on the 5' RACE reads. The sample consists of roughly 29,000 distinct CDR3 sequences, just under 7.5% of them appearing once. This clonotype was observed many times. The CDR3 is 15 residues long. Germline CDR1 SGHNT, CDR2 YENEEA. J was trimmed by 8 bases and V by 5 bases; bases with no gene match: 10. The chain joins TRBV11-3 to TRBJ2-1, with TRBD1 matching over 9 bases. The sample consisted of PBMCs or a T cell subset sorted from them (not recorded which). This TCR came from an adult woman who had mild COVID-19 (a few samples of this study predate the infection). Cell type and time point are not known. The CDR3 coding sequence is TGTGCCAGCAGCCCAGGGGTACAGGGGGCCTATGAGCAGTTCTTC. As protein: CASSPGVQGAYEQFF.